This entry lists 30 T cell receptor beta chains sequenced from one sample in a study of blood T cell repertoires in COVID-19. Sequencing used immunoSEQ multiplex PCR; TCRdb keeps in-frame clones, though not all of them. The sample carries about 290,000 clones, about 90% recorded once. Specimen: peripheral blood. These receptors came from a woman under 40 with COVID-19, enrolled during active disease.

In this sample, this clone turned up once. This sequence joins TRBV4-1 and TRBJ2-7; weak D call: TRBD2 (5 bases). The CDR3 has 13 amino acids. Germline CDR1 is MGHRA and CDR2 is YSYEKL. V gave up 4 bases and J gave up 6 bases, with 13 bases separating them. CDR3 nucleotides: TGCGCCAGCAGCCCCCCTGGCGGGCGCGAGCAGTACTTC. This encodes CASSPPGGREQYF.

The genes are TRBV18 and TRBJ2-3; 9 positions match TRBD1. This CDR3 is 15 amino acids long. Germline lookup yields CDR1 KGHSH and CDR2 LQKENI. Losses at the gene ends were 5 bases for V and 2 bases for J; bases not matched to a gene: 5. The CDR3 loop is CASSRRTGVTDTQYF. As DNA, the CDR3 is TGTGCCAGCTCAAGGAGGACAGGGGTCACAGATACGCAGTATTTT.

CDR3 coding DNA: TGCGCCAGCAGCCAAGGGGCTAGCGGGGAGAGCTACAACACTGAAGCTTTCTTT. Its translation is CASSQGASGESYNTEAFF. This chain joins TRBV4-1 and TRBJ1-1; D is uncertain. The ends were cut back, 1 base at V and 2 bases at J, with 20 bases in the middle. In germline, CDR1 is MGHRA, CDR2 YSYEKL. This CDR3 has 18 amino acids.

V is TRBV7-6 and J is TRBJ1-6, with D unresolved. Germline assignment: CDR1 SGHVS and CDR2 FNYEAQ. V lost 3 bases and J lost 0, with 9 bases in between. CDR3 length: 16 residues. The CDR3 protein is CASSLLRSSYNSPLHF. The DNA for the CDR3 is TGTGCCAGCAGCTTGCTCAGAAGCTCCTATAATTCACCCCTCCACTTT.

The J gene is TRBJ2-7, the V gene TRBV10-1; TRBD1 aligns across 8 bases. Germline V gives CDR1 WNHNN, CDR2 SYGVQD (reference sequence). The CDR3 covers 15 residues. V gave up 4 bases and J gave up 4 bases; unmatched junction bases: 9. CDR3 residues: CASSGGQGRIYEQYF. The DNA of the CDR3 is TGCGCCAGCAGTGGTGGACAGGGACGAATTTACGAGCAGTACTTC.

This clone was detected a few times. V usage is TRBV25-1 and J usage is TRBJ1-2, with no clear D. Trimming removed 4 bases from V and 4 bases from J, with 7 bases in between. The CDR3 has 12 amino acids. Germline CDR1 and CDR2: MGHDK and SYGVNS. CDR3 in amino acids: CASSGPFYGYTF. CDR3 coding DNA: TGTGCCAGCAGTGGTCCTTTCTATGGCTACACCTTC.

The rearrangement links TRBV3-1 (or the pseudogene TRBV3-2) to TRBJ2-7, with 8 bases matching TRBD1. V lost 4 bases to trimming and J lost 3 bases; unmatched junction nucleotides: 8. The CDR3 runs to 15 residues. CDR1 and CDR2 from the germline V gene are LGHDT and YNNKEL (reference sequence). The chain's CDR3 is CASSPFVGQGYEQYF. The DNA of the CDR3 is TGTGCCAGCAGCCCATTCGTCGGACAGGGCTACGAGCAGTACTTC.

The chain couples TRBV27 to TRBJ2-3; 11 nucleotides line up with TRBD2. The CDR3 is made up of 19 amino acids. Germline V gene sequence: CDR1 MNHEY, CDR2 SMNVEV (reference sequence). The J segment lost 3 bases and the V segment lost 5 bases, leaving 16 bases of the junction unmatched. The CDR3 spells CASSHIPGSGGAMTDTQYF. CDR3 coding DNA: TGTGCCAGCAGTCACATCCCAGGTAGCGGGGGGGCCATGACAGATACGCAGTATTTT.

V usage is TRBV27 and J usage is TRBJ2-7; maybe TRBD1 (6 bases). The CDR3 spans 13 residues. V lost 6 bases to trimming and J lost 6 bases, with 15 bases between them. The V gene's germline CDR1 is MNHEY and CDR2 SMNVEV (reference sequence). The CDR3 protein is CASSLGQHVEQYF. The CDR3 bases are TGTGCCAGCAGCTTAGGACAGCACGTCGAGCAGTACTTC.

The chain carries TRBV15 and TRBJ1-2, with TRBD1 matching 8 bases. The germline V gene has CDR1 LNHNV and CDR2 YYDKDF (reference sequence). This CDR3 contains 13 residues. Trimming removed 6 bases from V and 8 bases from J; junction bases left unmatched: 8. CDR3 bases: TGTGCCACCAGTGACTCAGGGGGCAGGGGCTACACCTTC. Residues: CATSDSGGRGYTF.

The chain uses TRBV6-2 or TRBV6-3 and TRBJ1-2; tentative D call: TRBD1 (5 bases). The CDR3 is made up of 16 amino acids. CDR1 and CDR2 (germline): MNHEY, SVGEGT. V shed 5 bases and J shed 1 base, with 17 bases lying between them. The CDR3 sequence is CASSGQKGQVNYGYTF. The CDR3 coding sequence is TGTGCCAGCAGTGGTCAAAAAGGACAAGTTAACTATGGCTACACCTTC.

The rearrangement uses TRBV3-1 (or the pseudogene TRBV3-2) and TRBJ2-6; TRBD2 is a possible D gene (7 bases). Germline assignment: CDR1 LGHDT and CDR2 YNNKEL (reference sequence). V shed 0 bases and J shed 0 bases, with 12 bases lying between them. This CDR3 spans 18 amino acids. The CDR3 protein is CASSQDWRGRSGANVLTF. For the CDR3, the DNA is TGTGCCAGCAGCCAAGATTGGCGGGGGCGCTCTGGGGCCAACGTCCTGACTTTC.

This CDR3 reads CASSFLSRDSPEQFF. The DNA of the CDR3 is TGTGCCAGCAGCTTCCTTAGTCGGGACTCCCCGGAGCAGTTCTTC. The chain recombines TRBV7-2 with TRBJ2-1; TRBD2 might be the D (6 bases). CDR1 is SGHTA and CDR2 is FQGNSA in the germline V gene. The CDR3 extends over 15 amino acids. The V gene lost 3 bases and the J gene lost 10 bases, with 19 bases spanning the gap.

The chain employs TRBV6-5 and TRBJ1-1; 9 bases line up with TRBD1. From germline, CDR1 is MNHEY and CDR2 SVGAGI. This CDR3 contains 14 residues. With 6 bases clipped from V and 7 bases from J, the junction kept 9 bases outside the gene matches. CDR3 coding DNA: TGTGCCAGCAGATTACAGGGGGCATCCAATGAAGCTTTCTTT. This encodes CASRLQGASNEAFF.

The chain has TRBV2 and TRBJ1-1; D possibly corresponds to TRBD1 (6 bases). The ends were cut back, 5 bases at V and 4 bases at J, with 17 bases in the middle. Germline V gives CDR1 SNHLY, CDR2 FYNNEI. The CDR3 is 15 amino acids. CDR3 sequence (DNA): TGTGCCAGCAGTCTAAACAGGGTGGGGACCACTGAAGCTTTCTTT. Protein: CASSLNRVGTTEAFF. Supplemented by reference TRBV2 and TRBJ1-1, the full variable domain reads EPEVTQTPSHQVTQMGQEVILRCVPISNHLYFYWYRQILGQKVEFLVSFYNNEISEKSEIFDDQFSVERPDGSNFTLKIRSTKLEDSAMYFCASSLNRVGTTEAFFGQGTRLTVV.

The chain couples TRBV6-5 to TRBJ2-3; TRBD1 aligns across 8 bases. CDR3 size: 15 residues. The germline V gene has CDR1 MNHEY and CDR2 SVGAGI. Germline trimming cut 7 bases from V and 3 bases from J; bases unmatched to any gene: 9. The CDR3: CASIDLGQGTDTQYF. The CDR3 DNA reads as TGTGCCAGCATCGATCTTGGACAGGGTACAGATACGCAGTATTTT.

The rearrangement links TRBV11-2 to TRBJ2-1; TRBD1 matches at 10 bases. The CDR3 extends over 13 amino acids. CDR1 is SGHAT and CDR2 is FQNNGV in the germline V gene. The V segment lost 10 bases and the J segment 3 bases; nucleotides outside the gene matches: 3. The chain's CDR3 is CATTGGLYNEQFF. The CDR3 DNA follows: TGTGCCACGACAGGGGGCCTCTACAATGAGCAGTTCTTC.

This chain connects TRBV10-3 to TRBJ1-3, with no clear D. The V end was cut by 6 bases, the J end by 2 bases, with 14 bases between. The germline CDR1 and CDR2 sequences are ENHRY and SYGVKD. The CDR3 has 15 amino acids. CDR3 in amino acids: CAIRDPGRPGNTIYF. DNA for the CDR3: TGTGCCATCAGGGATCCAGGCCGGCCTGGAAACACCATATATTTT.

The V gene is TRBV19, the J gene TRBJ2-7; TRBD1 matches 7 bases. With V trimmed by 5 bases and J by 3 bases, 4 bases remained unmatched. This CDR3 contains 13 residues. Germline values: CDR1 LNHDA, CDR2 SQIVND (reference sequence). The DNA of the CDR3 is TGTGCCAGTAGTGTGGGGACAGACTACGAGCAGTACTTC. This sequence encodes CASSVGTDYEQYF.

The chain is built from TRBV2 and TRBJ1-4; 10 positions match TRBD1. Germline-derived CDR1 and CDR2 are SNHLY and FYNNEI. J lost 7 bases, V lost 5 bases, and 7 bases had no gene match. The CDR3 extends over 15 amino acids. The CDR3 region is CASSYRTGGVEKLFF. The CDR3 nucleotides read TGTGCCAGCAGTTACCGGACAGGGGGGGTTGAAAAACTGTTTTTT.

CDR3 nucleotide sequence: TGTGCCAGCAGTGGATGGGACACCACCATATATTTT. Translated, it gives CASSGWDTTIYF. V is TRBV12-3 or TRBV12-4 and J is TRBJ1-3; TRBD1 is a possible D gene (6 bases). V shed 5 bases and J shed 9 bases, with 11 bases lying between them. The CDR3 consists of 12 residues.

This clone came up once. The chain uses TRBV11-2 and TRBJ1-1, with D hard to call. The CDR3 has 12 residues. Germline CDR1 and CDR2: SGHAT and FQNNGV. V dropped 4 bases and J dropped 4 bases, with 7 bases sitting between them. CDR3 in DNA: TGTGCCAGCAGCTCCGACTCCACTGAAGCTTTCTTT. As protein: CASSSDSTEAFF.

The chain employs TRBV6-5 and TRBJ1-3; D is ambiguous. The CDR3 is 14 residues long. V was pared by 7 bases and J by 0 bases, with 10 bases between. Germline V gene lookup returns CDR1 MNHEY and CDR2 SVGAGI. CDR3 nucleotide sequence: TGTGCCAGCACCTACAGCCTCTCTGGAAACACCATATATTTT. It is translated as CASTYSLSGNTIYF.

The rearrangement links TRBV11-2 to TRBJ2-3; TRBD1 agrees at 7 bases. V shed 6 bases, J shed 14 bases, and the junction held 14 bases outside the gene matches. The CDR3 is 13 residues long. Germline-derived CDR1 and CDR2 are SGHAT and FQNNGV. The CDR3 protein is CASSRTPGQQWYF. CDR3 bases: TGTGCCAGCAGTCGAACCCCGGGACAGCAGTGGTATTTT.

This clone was recorded once. CDR3 sequence: CAGGAVANEQFF. The CDR3 coding sequence is TGTGCCGGGGGGGCCGTGGCCAATGAGCAGTTCTTC. The V gene is TRBV7-8, the J gene TRBJ2-1; D may be TRBD2 (7 bases). Germline CDR1 SGHVS, CDR2 FQNEAQ. Trimming left V 11 bases short and J 6 bases short, with 14 bases between. The CDR3 extends over 12 amino acids. Combining the CDR3 with reference TRBV7-8 and TRBJ2-1 gives the whole variable domain GAGVSQSPRYKVAKRGQDVALRCDPISGHVSLFWYQQALGQGPEFLTYFQNEAQLDKSGLPSDRFFAERPEGSVSTLKIQRTQQEDSAVYLCAGGAVANEQFFGPGTRLTVL.

The J gene is TRBJ2-3, the V gene TRBV6-5; TRBD1 agrees at 9 bases. The CDR3 has 14 amino acids. J gave up 5 bases and V 8 bases, and 8 bases lay outside the gene matches. Germline lookup yields CDR1 MNHEY and CDR2 SVGAGI. CDR3 sequence: CASCLGQGQDTQYF. CDR3 DNA sequence: TGTGCCAGCTGTCTGGGACAGGGCCAAGATACGCAGTATTTT.

The chain couples TRBV6-5 to TRBJ2-7; weak D call: TRBD2 (5 bases). This CDR3 comprises 13 residues. Germline assignment: CDR1 MNHEY and CDR2 SVGAGI. Between the trimmed V and J ends, which lost 8 bases and 5 bases, there was a span of 16 bases. CDR3: CASASAGYDEQYF. Written as DNA, the CDR3 is TGTGCCAGCGCTTCGGCGGGTTACGACGAGCAGTACTTC.

The chain uses TRBV7-9 and TRBJ2-1; no firm D call. Between the trimmed V and J ends, which lost 5 bases and 8 bases, there was a span of 25 bases. The CDR3 has 17 residues. Germline CDR1 SEHNR, CDR2 FQNEAQ (reference sequence). CDR3 region: CASSRVLSGYIGDEQFF. CDR3 nucleotides: TGTGCCAGCAGCCGAGTCCTGTCCGGGTACATTGGCGATGAGCAGTTCTTC.

The chain joins TRBV4-1 to TRBJ1-3, with 8 nucleotides matching TRBD1. The ends lost 1 base at V and 3 bases at J; junction bases unmatched: 8. The CDR3 is 17 residues long. CDR1 MGHRA and CDR2 YSYEKL come from the germline V gene. The CDR3 spells CASSQGRQGPNGNTIYF. Here the CDR3 DNA reads TGCGCCAGCAGCCAAGGGCGACAGGGGCCCAATGGAAACACCATATATTTT.

V is TRBV6-6 and J is TRBJ1-2; D unclear. The CDR3 extends over 14 amino acids. V dropped 2 bases and J dropped 2 bases, with 9 bases sitting between them. Germline CDR1 is MNHNY and CDR2 is SVGAGI (reference sequence). The CDR3 DNA is TGTGCCAGCAGTTACGGGCAGGCGAACTATGGCTACACCTTC. This codes for CASSYGQANYGYTF.